The clone carrying this TCR beta chain came up a few times. The target antigen is unknown. This record belongs to a study of human T cells and chemical hapten exposure. On the study more broadly: Small pooled library volume differences mainly caused per-sample TCR yield variation. General study findings and limits: There was alopecia in the donors, so their immune response may differ from that of healthy people.

Authors' analysis steps: Counting gave a median of around 90,000 TCRs per sample, with values ranging from about 20,000 to 750,000. Each CDR3 protein gets one entry after TCRdb re-called the RACE reads with MiXCR. TCRdb's processing, not the authors' own work, is the source of the V and J calls. The repertoire includes approximately 340,000 distinct CDR3 sequences, 5.5% to 8% of them detected once, and roughly 7.9% sits in the top ten. Germline V lookup: CDR1 MNHEY, CDR2 SVGEGT. The CDR3 spans 11 residues. The V gene lost 10 bases and the J gene lost 6 bases, with 12 bases spanning the gap. Time point defined: patch test 1, 2 weeks after DPC sensitization. Treatment in this sample: therapeutic diphenylcyclopropenone sensitization with weekly scalp DPC.

The chain is built from TRBV6-2 or TRBV6-3 and TRBJ1-2, with D unresolved. The sequenced sample was whole blood, obtained in connection with sensitization to the hapten diphenylcyclopropenone (DPC). This TCR derives from a woman between 18 and 29 years old with alopecia areata. Some clones in this sample may be carry-over from other donors' samples. CDR3 loop: CATQHNDGYTF. CDR3 nucleotides: TGTGCCACCCAGCATAATGATGGCTACACCTTC.